This T cell receptor (beta chain) was sequenced for a study of blood T cell repertoires in COVID-19. In the original processing: Amplification of reference gene primers was used by the study to estimate nucleated cell counts. Repertoires were generated with immunoSEQ multiplex PCR, while TCRdb's copy carries only in-frame clones and drops some. That table supplies the V and J calls and clone size; D and trimming were determined from the DNA. Among 50,000 to 65,000 clones listed, almost 90% were seen once. CDR3 length equals 14 residues. Germline V gene lookup returns CDR1 SGHKS and CDR2 YYEKEE (reference sequence). V lost 4 bases and J lost 8, with 16 bases in between.

The source of this sequence is a man between 60 and 70 years old with acute or convalescent COVID-19. The J gene is TRBJ2-1, the V gene TRBV5-5, with D possibly being TRBD1 (5 bases). Sequenced input: peripheral blood. The chain's CDR3 is CASSPLPWGDEQFF. CDR3 DNA sequence: TGTGCCAGCAGCCCTCTCCCCTGGGGCGATGAGCAGTTCTTC.